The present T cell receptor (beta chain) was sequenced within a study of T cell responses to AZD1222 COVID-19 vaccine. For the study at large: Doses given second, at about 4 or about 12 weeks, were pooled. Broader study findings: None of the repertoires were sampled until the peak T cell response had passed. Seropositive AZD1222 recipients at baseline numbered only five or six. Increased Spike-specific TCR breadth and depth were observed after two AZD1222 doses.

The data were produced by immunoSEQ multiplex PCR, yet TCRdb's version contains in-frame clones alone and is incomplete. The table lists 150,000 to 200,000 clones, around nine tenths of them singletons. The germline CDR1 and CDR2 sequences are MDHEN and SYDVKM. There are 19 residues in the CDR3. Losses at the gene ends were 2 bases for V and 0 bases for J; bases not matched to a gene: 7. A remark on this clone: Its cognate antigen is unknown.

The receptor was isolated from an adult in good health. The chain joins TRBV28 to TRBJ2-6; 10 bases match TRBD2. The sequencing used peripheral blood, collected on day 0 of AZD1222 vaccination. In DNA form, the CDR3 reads TGTGCCAGCAGTTTACCCGGACTAGCGGAAACCTCTGGGGCCAACGTCCTGACTTTC. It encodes CASSLPGLAETSGANVLTF.